These 15 T cell receptor beta chains originate from one sample sequenced in a study of blood T cell repertoires in COVID-19. Produced via immunoSEQ multiplex PCR; TCRdb's table is partial and in-frame only. Found here are about 22,000 clones, around four fifths of them singletons; the top ten hold over 20%. Sequenced sample: peripheral blood. The receptors come from a man aged 80 or over with active or convalescent COVID-19.

The chain employs TRBV24-1 and TRBJ2-7; TRBD1 matches at 7 bases. The CDR3 spans 13 residues. V was pared by 7 bases and J by 1 base, with 3 bases of the junction left unmatched. Germline V CDR1 and CDR2: KGHDR, SFDVKD. CDR3 bases: TGTGCCACCAGACAGGGGCGATCCTACGAGCAGTACTTC. Residues: CATRQGRSYEQYF.

The chain has TRBV2 and TRBJ1-1; D is undetermined. CDR1 is SNHLY and CDR2 is FYNNEI in the germline V gene. Trimming left V 3 bases short and J 1 base short, with 6 bases between. This CDR3 is built from 13 residues. CDR3 protein: CASSEWQNTEAFF. CDR3 DNA: TGTGCCAGCAGTGAGTGGCAGAACACTGAAGCTTTCTTT.

The V gene is TRBV30, the J gene TRBJ2-5, with D uncertain. Germline CDR1 is GTSNPN and CDR2 is SVGIG (reference sequence). The CDR3 spans 13 residues. The V end lost 0 bases, the J end lost 5 bases, and 10 bases lay between the germline ends. CDR3 in DNA: TGTGCCTGGAGTGTGCAGATAAAGGAGACCCAGTACTTC. It yields the protein CAWSVQIKETQYF.

The rearrangement joins TRBV4-3 to TRBJ1-2; 11 bases are a match to TRBD1. The V segment lost 1 base and the J segment 7 bases; nucleotides outside the gene matches: 8. CDR3 length: 16 residues. Per the germline V gene, CDR1 is LGHNA and CDR2 is YSLEER. The CDR3 protein is CASSQVFRTGGGGYTF. The DNA of the CDR3 is TGCGCCAGCAGCCAAGTTTTTCGGACAGGGGGCGGTGGCTACACCTTC.

The chain recombines TRBV4-1 with TRBJ2-3; D perhaps matches TRBD1 (5 bases). The length of the CDR3 is 15 residues. Germline values: CDR1 MGHRA, CDR2 YSYEKL. Trimming pared 1 base from V and 2 bases from J, leaving 10 bases between. The CDR3 loop is CASSQGTTSTDTQYF. In DNA, the CDR3 is TGCGCCAGCAGCCAAGGGACAACTTCCACAGATACGCAGTATTTT.

This clone was observed once. The CDR3, as DNA: TGCGCCAGCAGCTTAAACAGGGTCTCCTATAATTCACCCCTCCACTTT. It yields the protein CASSLNRVSYNSPLHF. The chain recombines TRBV5-1 with TRBJ1-6; D possibly corresponds to TRBD1 (6 bases). Between the trimmed V and J ends, which lost 2 bases and 0 bases, there was a span of 9 bases. The CDR3 spans 16 residues. CDR1 SGHRS and CDR2 YFSETQ come from the germline V gene.

This sequence joins TRBV11-2 and TRBJ2-3; 10 bases align to TRBD2. V was pared by 5 bases and J by 11 bases, with 7 bases of the junction left unmatched. Germline CDR1 reads SGHAT; CDR2 reads FQNNGV. This CDR3 has 13 amino acids. DNA for the CDR3: TGTGCCAGCAGCCGAAGCGGGAGGGCCTGGCAGTATTTT. This codes for CASSRSGRAWQYF.

The chain uses TRBV19 and TRBJ2-3; 10 bases are shared with TRBD2. The germline V gene encodes CDR1 LNHDA and CDR2 SQIVND (reference sequence). This CDR3 has 15 amino acids. V was pared by 8 bases and J by 3 bases, with 8 bases of the junction left unmatched. The CDR3 is CASASGSFRTDTQYF. DNA for the CDR3: TGTGCCAGTGCTAGCGGGAGCTTTCGAACAGATACGCAGTATTTT.

This chain connects TRBV5-1 to TRBJ2-1; TRBD1 agrees at 7 bases. The CDR3 consists of 14 residues. Germline V CDR1 and CDR2: SGHRS, YFSETQ. The J segment lost 3 bases and the V segment lost 8 bases, leaving 8 bases of the junction unmatched. The CDR3 sequence: CASRSGQSYNEQFF. The CDR3 DNA follows: TGCGCCAGTAGGTCGGGACAGAGCTACAATGAGCAGTTCTTC.

This clone was seen once. The V and J genes are TRBV4-2 and TRBJ2-3; D is unresolved. CDR3 length equals 14 residues. Trimming removed 0 bases at V and 6 bases at J, with 10 bases between. Germline V gene data show CDR1 as LGHNA and CDR2 as YNFKEQ. The CDR3 DNA reads as TGTGCCAGCAGCCAAGATGAGGTACGGGATACGCAGTATTTT. It is translated as CASSQDEVRDTQYF.

V gene TRBV6-6 combines with J gene TRBJ1-1, with D uncertain. The CDR3 runs to 15 residues. Between the trimmed V and J ends, which lost 7 bases and 0 bases, there was a span of 15 bases. Germline V gives CDR1 MNHNY, CDR2 SVGAGI (reference sequence). As DNA, the CDR3 is TGTGCCAGCACTCTCGGGAAGGGCATGAACACTGAAGCTTTCTTT. Amino acids: CASTLGKGMNTEAFF.

This clone occurred a few times. The rearrangement links TRBV18 to TRBJ2-7, with D possibly matching TRBD1 (5 bases). Germline CDR1 reads KGHSH; CDR2 reads LQKENI. The ends were cut back, 2 bases at V and 2 bases at J, with 10 bases in the middle. The CDR3 loop spans 14 amino acids. As DNA, the CDR3 is TGTGCCAGCTCACCAGCAGGGAACCCCTACGAGCAGTACTTC. Encoded protein: CASSPAGNPYEQYF. Variable domain in full (rest from reference TRBV18 and TRBJ2-7): NAGVMQNPRHLVRRRGQEARLRCSPMKGHSHVYWYRQLPEEGLKFMVYLQKENIIDESGMPKERFSAEFPKEGPSILRIQQVVRGDSAAYFCASSPAGNPYEQYFGPGTRLTVT.

This clone turned up a few times. This chain connects TRBV6-2 or TRBV6-3 to TRBJ2-7; the D gene is possibly TRBD1 (6 bases). V dropped 6 bases and J dropped 0 bases, with 21 bases sitting between them. Germline CDR1 is MNHEY and CDR2 is SVGEGT. The CDR3 sequence is 17 residues long. CDR3 DNA: TGTGCCAGCAGCTGGCGGCGGTGGGGGCCCACCTCCTACGAGCAGTACTTC. It yields the protein CASSWRRWGPTSYEQYF.

The chain is built from TRBV7-2 and TRBJ2-7; possibly TRBD1 for D (5 bases). The CDR3 has 14 residues. V was pared by 1 base and J by 7 bases, with 14 bases between. The germline V gene encodes CDR1 SGHTA and CDR2 FQGNSA. Written as DNA, the CDR3 is TGTGCCAGCAGCTTAGGGTTACTCGACAGAGAGCAGTACTTC. Translation: CASSLGLLDREQYF.

The chain joins TRBV4-3 to TRBJ2-3; 8 bases agree with TRBD2. Germline V gene sequence: CDR1 LGHNA, CDR2 YSLEER. Trimming cost V 0 bases and J 7 bases; bases outside gene matches: 9. The CDR3 extends over 16 amino acids. This chain's CDR3 is CASSQELRGAINTQYF. CDR3 nucleotide sequence: TGCGCCAGCAGCCAAGAATTGCGGGGGGCGATAAATACGCAGTATTTT.